One sample yielded the 9 T cell receptor beta chains listed below, sequenced in a study of T-cell reconstitution after alpha-beta-depleted transplantation in children. Preparation of the TCRbeta library used unique molecular identifiers. MiXCR, applied by TCRdb to the PCR reads, yields one record per CDR3 protein. The sample yields approximately 490,000 distinct CDR3 sequences, under 15% seen once. The material was PBMCs from the stem cell graft donor, obtained from the stem cell graft. All receptors derive from a human donor who donated a stem cell graft to a child with combined immunodeficiency.

The J gene is TRBJ2-2, the V gene TRBV30; unclear D gene. V lost 0 bases and J 3 bases, leaving 11 bases between the germline ends. CDR1 is GTSNPN and CDR2 is SVGIG in the germline V gene (reference sequence). The CDR3 length is 15 residues. The CDR3 here is CAWSVLGRDTGELFF. DNA of the CDR3: TGTGCCTGGAGTGTACTCGGACGGGACACCGGGGAGCTGTTTTTT.

This clonotype was seen many times. The chain employs TRBV6-5 and TRBJ2-1; 9 positions match TRBD2. This CDR3 is built from 14 residues. V lost 0 bases and J lost 9; bases outside the gene matches: 3. The V gene's germline CDR1 is MNHEY and CDR2 SVGAGI. CDR3 amino acids: CASSYSGLAGEQFF. Written as DNA, the CDR3 is TGTGCCAGCAGTTACTCGGGACTAGCTGGTGAGCAGTTCTTC.

To note about this clonotype: A much more abundant neighbour one base away suggests this may be a read error. This chain links TRBV5-5 with TRBJ2-7; D gene unclear. Trimming took 4 bases from V and 1 from J, leaving 6 bases between them. CDR3 length equals 12 residues. CDR1 and CDR2 from the germline V gene are SGHKS and YYEKEE (reference sequence). DNA for the CDR3: TGTGCCAGCAGCATGTGGTCCTACGAGCAGTACTTC. Residues: CASSMWSYEQYF.

CDR3: CSFLPPQGALWYEQFF. The CDR3 nucleotides are TGCAGCTTCCTCCCCCCGCAGGGGGCCTTATGGTATGAGCAGTTCTTC. The V call is TRBV29-1, the J call TRBJ2-1, with 8 bases fitting TRBD1. The V and J ends lost 8 bases and 8 bases, in that order; junction bases with no gene match: 20. The CDR3 sequence is 16 residues long. The germline gives CDR1 SQVTM, CDR2 ANQGSEA.

This clonotype was picked up a small number of times. The chain is built from TRBV9 and TRBJ2-7, with 7 bases that match TRBD2. Germline V gives CDR1 SGDLS, CDR2 YYNGEE. This CDR3 is built from 16 residues. J lost 2 bases, V lost 0 bases, and 8 bases had no gene match. As DNA, the CDR3 is TGTGCCAGCAGCGTAGATATTAGCGGGCACGCCTACGAGCAGTACTTC. This translates into CASSVDISGHAYEQYF. The full variable domain, rest sourced from reference TRBV9 and TRBJ2-7, is DSGVTQTPKHLITATGQRVTLRCSPRSGDLSVYWYQQSLDQGLQFLIQYYNGEERAKGNILERFSAQQFPDLHSELNLSSLELGDSALYFCASSVDISGHAYEQYFGPGTRLTVT.

The chain combines TRBV10-3 with TRBJ2-1, with 12 bases fitting TRBD2. V gave up 6 bases and J gave up 4 bases; unmatched junction bases: 4. CDR1 and CDR2 from the germline V gene are ENHRY and SYGVKD. CDR3 length equals 15 residues. The CDR3 here is CAISPGTSGYNEQFF. CDR3 sequence (DNA): TGTGCCATCAGCCCCGGGACTAGCGGGTACAATGAGCAGTTCTTC.

The chain recombines TRBV27 with TRBJ2-1; 7 nucleotides match TRBD2. The V gene end was trimmed by 2 bases and the J gene end by 0 bases; junction bases not matched to a gene: 10. The CDR3 has 18 amino acids. Germline V gives CDR1 MNHEY, CDR2 SMNVEV (reference sequence). The CDR3 DNA is TGTGCCAGCAGTTTACGTGGGGCTGGCGGGAGCTCCTACAATGAGCAGTTCTTC. Residues: CASSLRGAGGSSYNEQFF.

The sample holds a few counts of this clonotype. The J gene is TRBJ2-3, the V gene TRBV4-3, with 7 positions matching TRBD2. In germline, CDR1 is LGHNA, CDR2 YSLEER. V gave up 4 bases and J gave up 2 bases; unmatched junction bases: 3. The CDR3 length is 14 residues. The CDR3: CASSPGTTTDTQYF. The DNA for the CDR3 is TGCGCCAGCAGCCCAGGGACTACCACAGATACGCAGTATTTT.

The gene calls are TRBV2 and TRBJ1-4; TRBD1 is a possible D gene (6 bases). The CDR3 has 15 amino acids. V was clipped by 3 bases and J by 8 bases, with 16 bases between them. Germline CDR1 is SNHLY and CDR2 is FYNNEI. This CDR3 reads CASSDRSGVREKLFF. CDR3 sequence (DNA): TGTGCCAGCAGTGATCGCTCAGGGGTGAGGGAAAAACTGTTTTTT.